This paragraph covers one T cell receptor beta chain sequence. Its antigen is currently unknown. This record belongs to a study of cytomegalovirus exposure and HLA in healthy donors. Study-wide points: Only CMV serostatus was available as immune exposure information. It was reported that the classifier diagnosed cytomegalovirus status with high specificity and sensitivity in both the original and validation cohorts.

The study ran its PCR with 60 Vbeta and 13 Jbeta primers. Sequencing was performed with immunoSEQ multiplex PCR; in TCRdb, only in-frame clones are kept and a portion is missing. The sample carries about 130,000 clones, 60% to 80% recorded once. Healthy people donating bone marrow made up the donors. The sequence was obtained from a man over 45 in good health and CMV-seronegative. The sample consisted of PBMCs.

CDR3 sequence (DNA): TGTGCCAGCAGACCTAGGGGCTCCTTGGGGGAGACCCAGTACTTC. Translated, it gives CASRPRGSLGETQYF. The rearrangement links TRBV6-1 to TRBJ2-5; perhaps TRBD1 as D (5 bases). There are 15 residues in the CDR3. Trimming left V 6 bases short and J 5 bases short, with 19 bases between. Germline loops: CDR1 MNHNS, CDR2 SASEGT.